This record concerns one T cell receptor beta chain sequence. This clonotype came up once. Its antigen remains undetermined. There are no base qualities to consult, and no much larger clone falls within one base. Resting on one read, the evidence is weak. V was cut back by 4 bases and J by 5 bases, leaving a gap of 21 bases between them. Counted from cysteine to phenylalanine, this CDR3 has 16 amino acids. Here the CDR3 DNA is all that survives: 48 bases in frame from base 1. The germline V gene encodes CDR1 SGHKS and CDR2 YYEKEE (reference sequence). The instrument given in TCRdb is Illumina NovaSeq 6000. Using 5'RACE with constant-segment primers, TCRalpha and TCRbeta cDNA libraries were constructed, with sample barcodes and unique molecular identifiers added in the process. RNA was extracted from every sample with Trizol reagent. Amplification of the libraries took two PCR steps, and the second step added a second sample barcode plus Illumina TruSeq adapters. Sequencing of libraries was performed on an Illumina NovaSeq with 2 x 150 bp paired-end reads. The authors processed their data as follows. With migec v1.2.7, reads were demultiplexed and then collapsed into UMI-guided consensus sequences. Using mixcr v2.1.11, the UMI consensuses were aligned to TRA and TRB V and J templates and assembled into clonotypes. Expanded or contracted clonotypes were those called significant by both edgeR and NoisET, with noise models trained on biological replicates. edgeR calls used a false discovery rate-adjusted p below 0.01 and a log2 fold-change threshold of 1. PCA with hierarchical clustering of max-normalized trajectories of the 1000 most abundant clonotypes was used as exploratory dynamics analysis. The CD4 or CD8 phenotype of responding clones was assigned using the separately sequenced CD4+ and CD8+ repertoires. TCRdb cleaned the public reads at Q25 with fastp, built clones with MiXCR and kept in-frame beta chains. Rows are combined by CDR3 protein, so each entry shows the most common genes and DNA. The V and J calls come from TCRdb's annotation, not from the publication. The sample table contains 140,000 or so distinct CDR3 sequences; only one count was recorded for 11% to 15% of them. The ten largest clones add up to about 27% of the sample.

Ficoll-Paque density gradient centrifugation was used to isolate PBMCs. The sample originates from a study of T-cell memory formation after mild COVID-19 (dated by TCRdb to about 2021). Looking at the study overall: TCR sequence clusters from the two donors were found to be largely donor specific. In a couple of donors, T-cell clones that expanded and contracted after mild COVID-19 were followed by sequencing TCRalpha and TCRbeta repertoires longitudinally. Two young, previously healthy adult volunteers, one female and one male, were included in the cohort.

Paper-wide results and their limitations: SARS-CoV-2 specificity was not confirmed for the second-wave clones peaking on day 37. Some responding clones were detected in pre-infection memory, which suggested that pre-existing cross-reactive memory T cells had joined the SARS-CoV-2 response. Contracting CD4+ clones appeared mostly in the CM and EM memory subsets, whereas CD8+ clones were enriched in EMRA. Only a couple of mild cases were covered by the study, and larger cohorts that include severe cases with pre-infection samples were considered necessary. Clones contracting from day 15 to 85 had balanced CD4/CD8 phenotypes, while a second wave expanding from day 15 to 37 was biased towards CD4+.

The source of this sequence is an adult woman who had mild COVID-19 (a few samples of this study predate the infection). The sample titles of this study are shuffled in the database, so cell type and time point are left out; the donor was told from shared clones. Material: PBMCs or a T cell subset sorted from them (not recorded which). The chain is assembled from TRBV5-5 and TRBJ1-2; the D gene cannot be named for sure. The nucleotides are TGTGCCAGCAGCCCCATCCTGTGGGCGAGTGGGTATGGCTACACCTTC. This gives the protein CASSPILWASGYGYTF.